This T cell receptor beta chain came from a study of ipilimumab plus nivolumab after autologous stem cell transplantation. At the level of the study: Median doses per patient: roughly five ipilimumab, seven to nine nivolumab. Findings and limits, study-wide: Per the authors, repertoire, Treg and microbiota data justify further study.

The data were produced by immunoSEQ multiplex PCR, yet TCRdb's version contains in-frame clones alone and is incomplete. The sample records roughly 650 clones, roughly 69% being singletons. Checkpoint therapy with ipilimumab 1 mg/kg began 14 to 28 days after transplant. Through week 26, nivolumab 3 mg/kg IV was given weeks 1, 4, 7, 10, then biweekly. Looked up from germline, CDR1 is MNHEY and CDR2 is SMNVEV (reference sequence). This CDR3 region has 15 residues. With 4 bases clipped from V and 1 base from J, the junction kept 6 bases outside the gene matches. As to this clone: The antigen remains unidentified.

The chain has TRBV27 and TRBJ2-7, with TRBD1 matching 8 bases. The sequencing here drew on PBMCs, taken in a trial of ipilimumab plus nivolumab as post-transplant consolidation. The receptor's source is a male donor with diffuse large B-cell lymphoma. The DNA for the CDR3 is TGTGCCAGCAGTTACCTGGGACAGGCATCCTACGAGCAGTACTTC. Translating gives CASSYLGQASYEQYF.